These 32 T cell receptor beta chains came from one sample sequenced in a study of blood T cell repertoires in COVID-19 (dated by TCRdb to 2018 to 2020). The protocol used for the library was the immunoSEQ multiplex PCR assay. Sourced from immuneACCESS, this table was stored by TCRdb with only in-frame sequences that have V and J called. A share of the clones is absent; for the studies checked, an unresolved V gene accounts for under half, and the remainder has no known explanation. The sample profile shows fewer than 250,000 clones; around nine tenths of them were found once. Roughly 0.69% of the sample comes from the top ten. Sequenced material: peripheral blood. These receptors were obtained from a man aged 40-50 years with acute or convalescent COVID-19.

CDR3 in amino acids: CASSPSGTTNEKLFF. CDR3 nucleotides: TGTGCCAGCAGCCCCTCCGGTACAACTAATGAAAAACTGTTTTTT. The chain combines TRBV5-8 with TRBJ1-4, with D unresolved. The CDR3 is 15 residues long. The V end lost 4 bases, the J end lost 0 bases, and 10 bases lay between the germline ends. Looked up from germline, CDR1 is SGHTS and CDR2 is YDEGEE. The variable domain in full, with the rest retrieved from reference TRBV5-8 and TRBJ1-4, is EAGVTQSPTHLIKTRGQQATLRCSPISGHTSVYWYQQALGLGLQFLLWYDEGEERNRGNFPPRFSGRQFPNYSSELNVNALELEDSALYLCASSPSGTTNEKLFFGSGTQLSVL.

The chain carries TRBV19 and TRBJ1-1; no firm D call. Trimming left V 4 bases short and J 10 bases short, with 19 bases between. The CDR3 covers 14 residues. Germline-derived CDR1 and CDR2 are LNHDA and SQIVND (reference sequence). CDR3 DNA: TGTGCCAGTAGTACTCCTGGACTAAACTGGGTAGCTTTCTTT. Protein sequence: CASSTPGLNWVAFF.

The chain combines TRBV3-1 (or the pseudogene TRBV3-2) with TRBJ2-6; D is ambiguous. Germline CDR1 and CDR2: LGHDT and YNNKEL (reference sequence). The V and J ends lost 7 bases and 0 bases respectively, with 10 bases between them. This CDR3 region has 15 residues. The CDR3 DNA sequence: TGTGCCAGCACCTCAAGCGTCTCTGGGGCCAACGTCCTGACTTTC. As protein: CASTSSVSGANVLTF.

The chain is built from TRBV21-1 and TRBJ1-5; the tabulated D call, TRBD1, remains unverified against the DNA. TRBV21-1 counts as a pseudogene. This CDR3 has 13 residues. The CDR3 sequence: CASRTVSNQPQHF. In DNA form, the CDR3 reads TGTGCCAGCAGGACAGTGAGCAATCAGCCCCAGCATTTT.

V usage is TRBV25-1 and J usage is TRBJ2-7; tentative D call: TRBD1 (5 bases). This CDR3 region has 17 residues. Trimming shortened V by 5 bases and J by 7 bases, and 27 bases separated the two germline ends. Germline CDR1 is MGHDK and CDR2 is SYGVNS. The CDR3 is CASSSLGGAGAGREQYF. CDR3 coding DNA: TGTGCCAGCAGTTCCCTAGGTGGGGCAGGCGCTGGTCGAGAGCAGTACTTC.

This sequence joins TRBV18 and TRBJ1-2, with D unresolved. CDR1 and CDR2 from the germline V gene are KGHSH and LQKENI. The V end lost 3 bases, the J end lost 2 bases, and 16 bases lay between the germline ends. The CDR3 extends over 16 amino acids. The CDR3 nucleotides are TGTGCCAGCTCACCGAGTTCCGGGGAAGCGAACTATGGCTACACCTTC. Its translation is CASSPSSGEANYGYTF.

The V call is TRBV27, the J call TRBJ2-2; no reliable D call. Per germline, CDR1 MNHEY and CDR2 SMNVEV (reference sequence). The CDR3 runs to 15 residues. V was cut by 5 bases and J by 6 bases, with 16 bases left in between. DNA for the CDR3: TGTGCCAGCAGTCCCACTGCGGCGGCCGCCGGGGAGCTGTTTTTT. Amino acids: CASSPTAAAAGELFF.

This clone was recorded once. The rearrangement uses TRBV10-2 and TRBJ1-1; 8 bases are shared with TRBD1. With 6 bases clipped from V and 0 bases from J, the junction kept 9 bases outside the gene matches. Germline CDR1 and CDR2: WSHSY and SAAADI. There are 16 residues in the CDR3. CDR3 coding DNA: TGCGCCAGCAGGCCCGGGACAGGATTGATGAACACTGAAGCTTTCTTT. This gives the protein CASRPGTGLMNTEAFF.

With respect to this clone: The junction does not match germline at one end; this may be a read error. The CDR3 spells CASTQQGWGGGYTF. DNA of the CDR3: TGTGCCAGCACCCAACAGGGCTGGGGGGGTGGCTACACCTTC. The gene calls are TRBV3-1 (or the pseudogene TRBV3-2) and TRBJ1-2, with D possibly TRBD1 on 6 matching bases. Germline V lookup: CDR1 LGHDT, CDR2 YNNKEL (reference sequence). The CDR3 runs to 14 residues.

The CDR3 protein is CASSLQEAQNEQFF. The CDR3 nucleotides are TGTGCCAGCAGTTTACAGGAGGCGCAAAATGAGCAGTTCTTC. The chain is built from TRBV28 and TRBJ2-1, with D possibly matching TRBD2 (5 bases). The CDR3 is 14 amino acids. Looked up from germline, CDR1 is MDHEN and CDR2 is SYDVKM. V lost 2 bases, J lost 7 bases, and 12 bases lay in between.

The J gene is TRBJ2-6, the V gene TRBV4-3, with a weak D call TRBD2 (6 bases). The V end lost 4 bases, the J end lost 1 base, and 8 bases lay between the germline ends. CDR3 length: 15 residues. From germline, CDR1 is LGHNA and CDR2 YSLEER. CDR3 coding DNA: TGCGCCAGCAGCCGCGGGACTTCTGGGGCCAACGTCCTGACTTTC. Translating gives CASSRGTSGANVLTF.

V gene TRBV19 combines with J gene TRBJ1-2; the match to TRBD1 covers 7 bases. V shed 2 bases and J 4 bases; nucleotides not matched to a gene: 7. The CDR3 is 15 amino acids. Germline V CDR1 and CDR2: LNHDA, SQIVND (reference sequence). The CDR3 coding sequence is TGTGCCAGTAGTATAAACAGGGGCAAAGGCTATGGCTACACCTTC. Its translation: CASSINRGKGYGYTF.

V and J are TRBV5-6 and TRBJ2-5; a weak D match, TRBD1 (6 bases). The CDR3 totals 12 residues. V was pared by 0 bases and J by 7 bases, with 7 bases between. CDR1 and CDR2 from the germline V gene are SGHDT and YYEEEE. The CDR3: CASSLGGGTQYF. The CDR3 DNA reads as TGTGCCAGCAGCTTGGGAGGGGGGACCCAGTACTTC.

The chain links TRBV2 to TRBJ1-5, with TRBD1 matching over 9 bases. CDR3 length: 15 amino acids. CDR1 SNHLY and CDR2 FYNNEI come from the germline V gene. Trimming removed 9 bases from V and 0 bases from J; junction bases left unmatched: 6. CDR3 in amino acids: CASWTGADSNQPQHF. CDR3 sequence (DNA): TGTGCCAGTTGGACAGGGGCCGATAGCAATCAGCCCCAGCATTTT.

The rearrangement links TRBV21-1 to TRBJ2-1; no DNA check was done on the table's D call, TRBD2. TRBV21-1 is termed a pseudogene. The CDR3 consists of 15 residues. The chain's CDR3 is CASRTGLWSTNEQFF. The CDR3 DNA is TGTGCCAGCAGAACGGGACTCTGGAGTACCAATGAGCAGTTCTTC.

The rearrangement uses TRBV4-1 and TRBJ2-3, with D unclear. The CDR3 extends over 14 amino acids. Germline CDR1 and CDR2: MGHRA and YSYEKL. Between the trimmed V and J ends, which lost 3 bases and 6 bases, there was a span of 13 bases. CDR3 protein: CASSQSRSSDTQYF. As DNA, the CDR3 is TGCGCCAGCAGCCAGAGCCGGAGTTCGGATACGCAGTATTTT.

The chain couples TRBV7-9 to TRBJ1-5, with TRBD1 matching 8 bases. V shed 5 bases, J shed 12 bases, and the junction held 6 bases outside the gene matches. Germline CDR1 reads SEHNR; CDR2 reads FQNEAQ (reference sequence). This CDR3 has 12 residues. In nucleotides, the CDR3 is TGTGCCAGCAGCCTCCCAGGGACAGGCCAGCATTTT. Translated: CASSLPGTGQHF. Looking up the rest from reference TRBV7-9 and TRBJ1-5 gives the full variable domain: DTGVSQNPRHKITKRGQNVTFRCDPISEHNRLYWYRQTLGQGPEFLTYFQNEAQLEKSRLLSDRFSAERPKGSFSTLEIQRTEQGDSAMYLCASSLPGTGQHFGDGTRLSIL.

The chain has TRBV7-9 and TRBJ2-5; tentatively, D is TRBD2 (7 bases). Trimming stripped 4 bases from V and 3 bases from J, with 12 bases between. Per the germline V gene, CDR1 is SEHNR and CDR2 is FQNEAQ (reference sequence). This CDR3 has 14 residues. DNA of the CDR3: TGTGCCAGCAGCTCAGGGGCGGGAGAAGAGACCCAGTACTTC. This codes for CASSSGAGEETQYF.

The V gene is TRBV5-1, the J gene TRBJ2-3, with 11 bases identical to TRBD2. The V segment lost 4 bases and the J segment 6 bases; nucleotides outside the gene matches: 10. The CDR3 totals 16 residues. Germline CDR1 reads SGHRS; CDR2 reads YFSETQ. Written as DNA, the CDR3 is TGCGCCAGCAGCCCGGGGACTAGCGGTTACCTGGATACGCAGTATTTT. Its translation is CASSPGTSGYLDTQYF.

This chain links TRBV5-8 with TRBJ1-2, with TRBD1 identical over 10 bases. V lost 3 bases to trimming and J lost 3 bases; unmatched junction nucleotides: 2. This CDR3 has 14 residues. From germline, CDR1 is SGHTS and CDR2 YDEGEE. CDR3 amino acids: CASSSDRGYYGYTF. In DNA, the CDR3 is TGTGCCAGCAGCTCGGACAGGGGGTACTATGGCTACACCTTC.

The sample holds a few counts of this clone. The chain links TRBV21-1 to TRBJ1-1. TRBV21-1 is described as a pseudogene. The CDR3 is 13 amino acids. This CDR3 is CASSKGQGRGAFF. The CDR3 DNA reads TGTGCCAGCAGCAAAGGTCAGGGCCGGGGGGCTTTCTTT.

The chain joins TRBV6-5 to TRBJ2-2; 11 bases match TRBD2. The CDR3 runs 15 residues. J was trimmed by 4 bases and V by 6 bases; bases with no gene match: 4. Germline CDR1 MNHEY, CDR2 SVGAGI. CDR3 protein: CASRLAGGSTGELFF. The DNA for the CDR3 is TGTGCCAGCAGGTTAGCGGGAGGGAGCACCGGGGAGCTGTTTTTT.

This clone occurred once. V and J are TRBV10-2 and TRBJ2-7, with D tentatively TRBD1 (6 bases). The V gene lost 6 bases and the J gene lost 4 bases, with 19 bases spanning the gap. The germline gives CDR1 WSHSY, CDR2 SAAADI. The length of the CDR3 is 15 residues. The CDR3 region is CASRDPGQWRYEQYF. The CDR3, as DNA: TGCGCCAGCAGAGATCCGGGACAATGGAGGTACGAGCAGTACTTC.

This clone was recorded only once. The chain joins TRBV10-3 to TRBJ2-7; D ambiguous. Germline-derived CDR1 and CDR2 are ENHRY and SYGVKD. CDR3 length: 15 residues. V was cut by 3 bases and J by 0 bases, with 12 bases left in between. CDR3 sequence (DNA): TGTGCCATCAGTGATTCCTCCGAGGCCTCCTACGAGCAGTACTTC. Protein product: CAISDSSEASYEQYF.

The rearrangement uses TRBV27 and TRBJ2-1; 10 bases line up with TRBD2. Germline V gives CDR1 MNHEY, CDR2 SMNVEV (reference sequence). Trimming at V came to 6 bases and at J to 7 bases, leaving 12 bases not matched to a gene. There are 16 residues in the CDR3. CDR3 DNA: TGTGCCAGCAGCCGACTAAGTAGCGGGAGGTTGAATGAGCAGTTCTTC. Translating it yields CASSRLSSGRLNEQFF.

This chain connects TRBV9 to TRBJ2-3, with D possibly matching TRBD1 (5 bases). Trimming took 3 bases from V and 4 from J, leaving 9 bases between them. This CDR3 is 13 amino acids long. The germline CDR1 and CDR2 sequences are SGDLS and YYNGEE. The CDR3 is CASSGRASDTQYF. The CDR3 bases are TGTGCCAGCAGCGGCAGGGCTTCAGATACGCAGTATTTT.

The CDR3 sequence is CASIFWSGNTIYF. DNA for the CDR3: TGTGCCAGCATCTTCTGGAGTGGAAACACCATATATTTT. This chain connects TRBV2 to TRBJ1-3; no definite D call. Trimming pared 7 bases from V and 3 bases from J, leaving 10 bases between. The CDR3 has 13 residues. Germline V gene sequence: CDR1 SNHLY, CDR2 FYNNEI.

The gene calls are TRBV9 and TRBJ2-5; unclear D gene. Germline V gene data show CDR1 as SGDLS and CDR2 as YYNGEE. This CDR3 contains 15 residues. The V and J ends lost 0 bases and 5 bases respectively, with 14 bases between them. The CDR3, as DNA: TGTGCCAGCAGCGTAGGAGGCCAGAACGTTGAGACCCAGTACTTC. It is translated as CASSVGGQNVETQYF.

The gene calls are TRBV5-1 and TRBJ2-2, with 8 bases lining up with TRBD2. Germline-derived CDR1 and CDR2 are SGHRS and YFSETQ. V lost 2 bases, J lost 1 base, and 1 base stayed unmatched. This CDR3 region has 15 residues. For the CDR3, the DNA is TGCGCCAGCAGCTTCCTAGCGGGGAACACCGGGGAGCTGTTTTTT. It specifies CASSFLAGNTGELFF.

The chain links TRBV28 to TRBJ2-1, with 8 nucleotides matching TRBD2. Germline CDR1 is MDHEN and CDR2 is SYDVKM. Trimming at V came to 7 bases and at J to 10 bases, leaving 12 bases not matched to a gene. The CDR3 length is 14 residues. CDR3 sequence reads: CASILGGLAGEQFF. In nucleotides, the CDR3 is TGTGCCAGCATTCTCGGAGGACTAGCTGGGGAGCAGTTCTTC.

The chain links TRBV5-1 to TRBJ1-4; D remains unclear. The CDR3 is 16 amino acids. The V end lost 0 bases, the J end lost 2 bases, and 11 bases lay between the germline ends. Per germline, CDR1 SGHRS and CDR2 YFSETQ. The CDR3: CASSLAPRGTNEKLFF. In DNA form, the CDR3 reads TGCGCCAGCAGCTTGGCCCCCCGCGGTACTAATGAAAAACTGTTTTTT. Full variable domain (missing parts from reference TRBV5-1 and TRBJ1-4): KAGVTQTPRYLIKTRGQQVTLSCSPISGHRSVSWYQQTPGQGLQFLFEYFSETQRNKGNFPGRFSGRQFSNSRSEMNVSTLELGDSALYLCASSLAPRGTNEKLFFGSGTQLSVL.

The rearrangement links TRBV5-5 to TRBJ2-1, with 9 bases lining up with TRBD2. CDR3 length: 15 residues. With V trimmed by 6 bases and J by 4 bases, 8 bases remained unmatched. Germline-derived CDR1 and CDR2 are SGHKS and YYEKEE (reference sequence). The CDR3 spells CASTSLAGLYNEQFF. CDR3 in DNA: TGTGCCAGCACCTCCCTAGCGGGACTTTACAATGAGCAGTTCTTC.